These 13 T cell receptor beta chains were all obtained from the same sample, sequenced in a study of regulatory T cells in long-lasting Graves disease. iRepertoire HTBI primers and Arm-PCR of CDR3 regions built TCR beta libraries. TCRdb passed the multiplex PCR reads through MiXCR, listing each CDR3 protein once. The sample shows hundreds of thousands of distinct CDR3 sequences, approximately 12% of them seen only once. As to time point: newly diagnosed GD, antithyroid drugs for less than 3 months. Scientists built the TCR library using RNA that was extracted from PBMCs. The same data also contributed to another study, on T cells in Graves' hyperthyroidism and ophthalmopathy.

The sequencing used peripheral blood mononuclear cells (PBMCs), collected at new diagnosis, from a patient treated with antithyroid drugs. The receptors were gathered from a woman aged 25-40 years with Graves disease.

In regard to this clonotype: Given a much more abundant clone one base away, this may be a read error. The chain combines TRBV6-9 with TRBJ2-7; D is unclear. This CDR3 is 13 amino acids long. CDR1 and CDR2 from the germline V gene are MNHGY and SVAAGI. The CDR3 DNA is TGTGGCAGCAGTTCCCCCCCCTTCGGCGAGCAGTACTTC. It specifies CGSSSPPFGEQYF.

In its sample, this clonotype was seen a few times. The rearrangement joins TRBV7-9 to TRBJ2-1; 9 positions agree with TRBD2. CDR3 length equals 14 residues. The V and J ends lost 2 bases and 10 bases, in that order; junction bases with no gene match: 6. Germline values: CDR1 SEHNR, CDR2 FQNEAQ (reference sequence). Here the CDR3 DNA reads TGTGCCAGCAGCTTACCTTTTGCGGGGGGGGAGCAGTTCTTC. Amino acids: CASSLPFAGGEQFF.

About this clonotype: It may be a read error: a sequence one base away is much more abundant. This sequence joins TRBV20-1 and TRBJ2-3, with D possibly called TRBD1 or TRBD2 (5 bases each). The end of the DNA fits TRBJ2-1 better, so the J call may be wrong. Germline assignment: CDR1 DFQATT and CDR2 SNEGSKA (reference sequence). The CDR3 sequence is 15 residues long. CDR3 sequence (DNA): TGCAGTGCTAGAGCCGGAAGGGCTCTACGGGGCGAGCAGTTCTTC. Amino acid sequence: CSARAGRALRGEQFF.

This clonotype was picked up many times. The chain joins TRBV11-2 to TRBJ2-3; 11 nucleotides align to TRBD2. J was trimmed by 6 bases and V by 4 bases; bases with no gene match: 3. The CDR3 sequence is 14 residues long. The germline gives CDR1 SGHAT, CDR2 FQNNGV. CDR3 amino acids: CASSSTSGADTQYF. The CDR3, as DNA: TGTGCCAGCAGCTCGACTAGCGGGGCGGATACGCAGTATTTT.

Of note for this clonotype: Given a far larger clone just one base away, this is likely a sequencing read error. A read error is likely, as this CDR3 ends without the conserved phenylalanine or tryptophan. CDR3 bases: TGTGCCAGCAGCGGGCGCCCCTCTGACTACAATGAGCAGTTCTAC. Translated, it gives CASSGRPSDYNEQFY. J is TRBJ2-5 and V is TRBV12-3 or TRBV12-4; no clear D gene. The J call may not be correct, given that the DNA end is closer to TRBJ2-1. CDR3 length: 15 amino acids.

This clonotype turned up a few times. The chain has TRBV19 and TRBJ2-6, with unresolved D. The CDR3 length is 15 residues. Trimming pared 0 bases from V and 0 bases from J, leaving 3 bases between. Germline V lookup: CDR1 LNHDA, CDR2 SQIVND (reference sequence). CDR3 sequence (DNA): TGTGCCAGTAGTATAGACAGCTCTGGGGCCAACGTCCTGACTTTC. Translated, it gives CASSIDSSGANVLTF.

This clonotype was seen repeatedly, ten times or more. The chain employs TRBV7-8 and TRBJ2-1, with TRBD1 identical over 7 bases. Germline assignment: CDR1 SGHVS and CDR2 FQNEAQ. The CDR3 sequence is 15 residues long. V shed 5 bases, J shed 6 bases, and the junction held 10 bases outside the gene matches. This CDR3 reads CASSPRTGYLNEQFF. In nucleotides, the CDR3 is TGTGCCAGCAGCCCCCGGACAGGCTATCTCAATGAGCAGTTCTTC.

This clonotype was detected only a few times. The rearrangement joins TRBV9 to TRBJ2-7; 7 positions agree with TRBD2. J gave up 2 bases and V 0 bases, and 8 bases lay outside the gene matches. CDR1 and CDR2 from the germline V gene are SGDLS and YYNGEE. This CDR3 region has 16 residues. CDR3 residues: CASSVAGGSPTYEQYF. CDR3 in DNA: TGTGCCAGCAGCGTAGCCGGCGGGAGCCCTACCTACGAGCAGTACTTC.

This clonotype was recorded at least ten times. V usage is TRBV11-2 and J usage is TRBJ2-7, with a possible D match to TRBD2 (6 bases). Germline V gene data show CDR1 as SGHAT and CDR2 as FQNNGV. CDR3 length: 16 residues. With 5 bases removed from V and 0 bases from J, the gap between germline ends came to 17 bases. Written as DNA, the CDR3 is TGTGCCAGCAGCATCCGCACCGGGACTGGCTCCTACGAGCAGTACTTC. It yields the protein CASSIRTGTGSYEQYF.

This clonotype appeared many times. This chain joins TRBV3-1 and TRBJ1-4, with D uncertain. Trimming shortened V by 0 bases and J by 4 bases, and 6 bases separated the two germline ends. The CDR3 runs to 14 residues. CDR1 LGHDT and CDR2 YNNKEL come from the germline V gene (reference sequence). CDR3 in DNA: TGTGCCAGCAGCCAAGATACGGGTAATGAAAAACTGTTTTTT. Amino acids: CASSQDTGNEKLFF.

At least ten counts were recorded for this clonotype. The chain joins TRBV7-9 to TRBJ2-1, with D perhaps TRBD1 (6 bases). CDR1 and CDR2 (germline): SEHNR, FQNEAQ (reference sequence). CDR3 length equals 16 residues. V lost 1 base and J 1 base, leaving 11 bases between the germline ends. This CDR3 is CASSLVGRGSYNEQFF. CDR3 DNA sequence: TGTGCCAGCAGCTTAGTCGGCAGGGGTTCCTACAATGAGCAGTTCTTC.

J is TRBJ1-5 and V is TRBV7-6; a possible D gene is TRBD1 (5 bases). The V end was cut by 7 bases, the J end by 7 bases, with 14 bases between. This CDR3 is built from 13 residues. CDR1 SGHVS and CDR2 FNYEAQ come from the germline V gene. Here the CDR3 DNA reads TGTGCCAGCACCCTGCCAGGGTACCAGCCCCAGCATTTT. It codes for CASTLPGYQPQHF.

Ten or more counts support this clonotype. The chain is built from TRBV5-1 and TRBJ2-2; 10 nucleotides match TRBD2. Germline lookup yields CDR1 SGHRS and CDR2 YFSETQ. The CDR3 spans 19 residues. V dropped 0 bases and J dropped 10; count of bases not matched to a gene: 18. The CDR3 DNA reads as TGCGCCAGCAGCTTGGAGGCTAGCGGGAGTTCCCCCCTCGCGGAGGAGCTGTTTTTT. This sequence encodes CASSLEASGSSPLAEELFF. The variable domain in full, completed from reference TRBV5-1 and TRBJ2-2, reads KAGVTQTPRYLIKTRGQQVTLSCSPISGHRSVSWYQQTPGQGLQFLFEYFSETQRNKGNFPGRFSGRQFSNSRSEMNVSTLELGDSALYLCASSLEASGSSPLAEELFFGEGSRLTVL.